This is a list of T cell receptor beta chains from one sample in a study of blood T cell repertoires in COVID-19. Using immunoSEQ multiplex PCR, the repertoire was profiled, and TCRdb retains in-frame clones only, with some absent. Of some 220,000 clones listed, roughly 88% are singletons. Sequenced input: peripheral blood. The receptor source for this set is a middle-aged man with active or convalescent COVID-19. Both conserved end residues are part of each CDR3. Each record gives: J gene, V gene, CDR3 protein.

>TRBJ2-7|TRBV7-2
CASSRGTSGGGEQYF
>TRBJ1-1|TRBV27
CASSAGRQNTEAFF
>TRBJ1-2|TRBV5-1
CASSLRQGHGYGYTF
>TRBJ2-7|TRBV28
CASRQPPGQGDYEQYF
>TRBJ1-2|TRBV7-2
CASSLRGNYGYTF
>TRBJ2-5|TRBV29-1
CSVVEGEETQYF
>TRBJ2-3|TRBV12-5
CASGISQGGNTDTQYF
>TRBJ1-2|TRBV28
CASSFGVGQPRGYTF
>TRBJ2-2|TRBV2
CASSVGAGGTGELFF
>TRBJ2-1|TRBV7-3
CASSSGLATYNEQFF
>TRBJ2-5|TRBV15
CATSRRTGGLGETQYF
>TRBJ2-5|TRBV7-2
CASSSDRGQETQYF
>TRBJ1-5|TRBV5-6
CASSSGTGNQPQHF
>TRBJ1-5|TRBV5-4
CASSSGTGGQPQHF
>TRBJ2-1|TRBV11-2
CASSFRVGYNEQFF
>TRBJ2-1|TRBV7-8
CASSQNRLAGNEQFF
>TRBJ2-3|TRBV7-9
CASSSLAGGHPDTQYF
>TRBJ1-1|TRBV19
CASSTTHYTEAFF
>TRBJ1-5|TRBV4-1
CASSQEGAGRQPQHF
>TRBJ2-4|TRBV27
CASRGQRNIQYF
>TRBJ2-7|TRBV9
CASSVGSGNEQYF
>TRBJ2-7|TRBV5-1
CASGTSGRGEQYF
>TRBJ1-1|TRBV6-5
CASSTTGEAFF
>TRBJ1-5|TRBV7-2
CASSLVTAQPQHF
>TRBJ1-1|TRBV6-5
CASSYGNAGAGEAFF
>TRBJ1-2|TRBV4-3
CASSQDRTGGAGGYTF
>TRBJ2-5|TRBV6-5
CATSSGQETQYF
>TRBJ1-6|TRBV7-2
CASSFLPQGRLYNSPLHF
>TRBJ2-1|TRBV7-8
CASSLDRGSYNEQFF
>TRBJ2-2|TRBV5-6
CASSLAGTMAGELFF
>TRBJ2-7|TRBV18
CASSPTRGRYEQYF
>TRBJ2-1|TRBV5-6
CASSPHVAEQFF
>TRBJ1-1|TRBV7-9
CASSVTENTEAFF
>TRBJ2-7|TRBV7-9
CASSSGTSGSSSYEQYF
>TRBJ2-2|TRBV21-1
CASSIQTPKTPGELFF
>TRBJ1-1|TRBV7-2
CASSPGQMNTEAFF
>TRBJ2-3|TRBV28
CASSRDRSTSTDTQYF
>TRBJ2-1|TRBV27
CASSLGLAGRNEQFF
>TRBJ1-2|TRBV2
CASSVGGGYTF
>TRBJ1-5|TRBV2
CASSETENQPQHF
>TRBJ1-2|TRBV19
CASSRQGANYGYTF
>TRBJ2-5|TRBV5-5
CASSGNPGWETQYF
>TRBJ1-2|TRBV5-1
CASSPEGVTRDYTF
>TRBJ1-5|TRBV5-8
CASSLDRDQPQHF
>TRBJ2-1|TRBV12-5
CASLGLAGNEQFF
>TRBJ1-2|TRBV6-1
CASSEQTYLYGYTF
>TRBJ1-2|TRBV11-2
CASSLFRQPNYGYTF
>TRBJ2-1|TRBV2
CASSPSPYRSSYNEQFF
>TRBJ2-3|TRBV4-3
CASSQVPFSDTQYF